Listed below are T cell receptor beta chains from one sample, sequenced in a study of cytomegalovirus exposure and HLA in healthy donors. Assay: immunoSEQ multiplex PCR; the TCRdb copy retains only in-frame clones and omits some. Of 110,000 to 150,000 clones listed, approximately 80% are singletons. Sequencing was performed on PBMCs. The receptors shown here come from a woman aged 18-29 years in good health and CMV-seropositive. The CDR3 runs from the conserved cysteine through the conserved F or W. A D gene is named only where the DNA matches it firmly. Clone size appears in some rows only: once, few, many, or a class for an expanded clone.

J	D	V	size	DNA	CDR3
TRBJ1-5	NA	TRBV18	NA	TGTGCCAGCTCACGCGCAGGGAATCAGCCCCAGCATTTT	CASSRAGNQPQHF
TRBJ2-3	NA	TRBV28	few	TGTGCCAGCAGTTTATACTCAAATACGCAGTATTTT	CASSLYSNTQYF
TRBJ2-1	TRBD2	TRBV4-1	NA	TGCGCCAGCAGCCGCCTTCCAGCGGGGGGCCGCGATGAGCAGTTCTTC	CASSRLPAGGRDEQFF
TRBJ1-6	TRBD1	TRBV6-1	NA	TGTGCCACCGTGACAGGGAGTTCACCCCTCCACTTT	CATVTGSSPLHF
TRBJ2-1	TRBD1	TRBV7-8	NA	TGTGCCAGCAACCCCTCCGGGACAGGGAAGAATGAGCAGTTCTTC	CASNPSGTGKNEQFF
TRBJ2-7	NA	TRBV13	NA	TGTGCCAGCAGCCCACCGGAGTCCTACGAGCAGTACTTC	CASSPPESYEQYF
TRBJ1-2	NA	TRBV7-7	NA	TGTGCCGTCTCAGGGGAGGGCTATGGCTACACCTTC	CAVSGEGYGYTF
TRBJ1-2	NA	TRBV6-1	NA	TGTGCCAGCAGTGAATATAGCAGGGCCGGTGGCTACACCTTC	CASSEYSRAGGYTF
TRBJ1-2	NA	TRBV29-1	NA	TGCAGCGTCCAGGGATTTGATTATGGCTACACCTTC	CSVQGFDYGYTF
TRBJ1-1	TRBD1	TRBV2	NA	TGTGCCAGCAGGCGACAGGGTAGTGTGAACACTGAAGCTTTCTTT	CASRRQGSVNTEAFF
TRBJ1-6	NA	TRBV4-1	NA	TGCGCCAGCAGCCCGACAGGACCCCATTCACCCCTCCACTTT	CASSPTGPHSPLHF
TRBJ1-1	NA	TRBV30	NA	TGTGCCTGGAGTTCAAGGGGGAACACTGAAGCTTTCTTT	CAWSSRGNTEAFF
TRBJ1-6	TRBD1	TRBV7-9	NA	TGTGCCAGCAGCCAACGGGACAGGGAAGATTCACCCCTCCACTTT	CASSQRDREDSPLHF
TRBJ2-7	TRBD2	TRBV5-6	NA	TGTGCCAGCAGCTCGGCATCGCGGGGGGTTAAATCCTACGAGCAGTACTTC	CASSSASRGVKSYEQYF
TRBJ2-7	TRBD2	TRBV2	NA	TGTGCCAGCAGTGGAATCCTCACTAGCGGAAATACCTACGAGCAGTACTTC	CASSGILTSGNTYEQYF
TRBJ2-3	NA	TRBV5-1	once	TGCGCCAGCCGGACGGGGGAAGGCACAGATACGCAGTATTTT	CASRTGEGTDTQYF
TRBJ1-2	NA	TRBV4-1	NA	TGCGCCAGCAGCCAACCTGAACAGGGTAACTATGGCTACACCTTC	CASSQPEQGNYGYTF
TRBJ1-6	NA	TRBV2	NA	TGTGCCAGCAGTCACCACAGGGTGCAACTCAATAATTCACCCCTCCACTTT	CASSHHRVQLNNSPLHF
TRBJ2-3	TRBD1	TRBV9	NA	TGTGCCAGCAGCGCAAGACAGGGGGCTTCCACAGATACGCAGTATTTT	CASSARQGASTDTQYF
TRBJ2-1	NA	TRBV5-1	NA	TGCGCCAGCAGCTTGGGTCCACTGACTAAGAGCTCCTACAATGAGCAGTTCTTC	CASSLGPLTKSSYNEQFF
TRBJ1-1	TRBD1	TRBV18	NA	TGTGCCAGCACTCCGGGACAGGGCCGTAAGAACACTGAAGCTTTCTTT	CASTPGQGRKNTEAFF
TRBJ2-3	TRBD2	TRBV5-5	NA	TGTGCCAGCGCGGGGGGCACAGATACGCAGTATTTT	CASAGGTDTQYF
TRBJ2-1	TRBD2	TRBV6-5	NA	TGTGCCAGCAGTTTCGGACTAGCGGGGTCCTACAATGAGCAGTTCTTC	CASSFGLAGSYNEQFF
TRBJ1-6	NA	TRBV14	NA	TGTGCCAGCAGCCAAGTAGGGTCTCGGGGGACGTACTCACCCCTCCACTTT	CASSQVGSRGTYSPLHF
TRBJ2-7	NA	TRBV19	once	TGTGCCAGTAGTATGAGGGTACAGAACGAGCAGTACTTC	CASSMRVQNEQYF
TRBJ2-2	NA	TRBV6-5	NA	TGTGCCAGCAATACGGCGAACACCGGGGAGCTGTTTTTT	CASNTANTGELFF
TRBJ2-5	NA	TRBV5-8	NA	TGTGCCAGCAGCTTGGGCCTAGGAGGGGAGACCCAGTACTTC	CASSLGLGGETQYF
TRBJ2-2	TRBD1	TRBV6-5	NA	TGTGCCAGCAGTGTCCGACAGGGCGCCGGGGAGCTGTTTTTT	CASSVRQGAGELFF
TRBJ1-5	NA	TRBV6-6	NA	TGTGCCACCCAGGGTAGCAATCAGCCCCAGCATTTT	CATQGSNQPQHF
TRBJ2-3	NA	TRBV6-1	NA	TGTGCCAGCAGTGAGCGGGGAGGAGGAGATACGCAGTATTTT	CASSERGGGDTQYF
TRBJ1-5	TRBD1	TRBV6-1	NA	TGTGCCAGCAGTGAATCAGGGGGGCATAGGCCCCAGCATTTT	CASSESGGHRPQHF
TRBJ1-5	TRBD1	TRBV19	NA	TGTGCCAGTAGTATCCGGGACAGAGGGAGTAGGAATCAGCCCCAGCATTTT	CASSIRDRGSRNQPQHF
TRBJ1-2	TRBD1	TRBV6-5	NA	TGTGCCAGCAGGCAATCAGGGGGCGTTACCTATGGCTACACCTTC	CASRQSGGVTYGYTF
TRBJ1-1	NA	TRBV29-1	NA	TGCAGCGTTGTAGGTGCGGCGAACACTGAAGCTTTCTTT	CSVVGAANTEAFF
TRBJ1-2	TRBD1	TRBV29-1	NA	TGCAGCGTATCCGGGGGACAGGGGACCTCTAACTATGGCTACACCTTC	CSVSGGQGTSNYGYTF
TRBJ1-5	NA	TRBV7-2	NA	TGTGCCAGCAGCTTAGACAATCGTAATCAGCCCCAGCATTTT	CASSLDNRNQPQHF
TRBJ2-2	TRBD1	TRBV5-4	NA	TGTGCCAGCAGCTTTGGGGGACAGGGCAACACCGGGGAGCTGTTTTTT	CASSFGGQGNTGELFF
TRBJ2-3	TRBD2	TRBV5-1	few	TGCGCCAGCAGCTTTGGACTAGCGGGGGGTATCGCAGATACGCAGTATTTT	CASSFGLAGGIADTQYF
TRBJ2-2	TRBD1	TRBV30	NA	TGTGCCTGGAGAGAGGGACAGGGAGTAACCGGGGAGCTGTTTTTT	CAWREGQGVTGELFF
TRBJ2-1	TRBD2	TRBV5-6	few	TGTGCCAGCAGCACCCGGACTAGCGGGGATGAGCAGTTCTTC	CASSTRTSGDEQFF
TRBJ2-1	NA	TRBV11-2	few	TGTGCCAGCAGCTTCGAACCCGCTGTGGGGGCAGAACAGTTCTTC	CASSFEPAVGAEQFF
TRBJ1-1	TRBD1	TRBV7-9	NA	TGTGCCAGCAGCCGAGAAAGGACAGGGACAGTCACAGCGACCTTT	CASSRERTGTVTATF
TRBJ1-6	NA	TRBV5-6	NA	TGTGCCAGCAGCTTCTTGTCAGGGAATAATTCACCCCTCCACTTT	CASSFLSGNNSPLHF
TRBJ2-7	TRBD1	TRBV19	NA	TGTGCCAGTAGTATCGGGACAGGAGCCTACGAGCAGTACTTC	CASSIGTGAYEQYF
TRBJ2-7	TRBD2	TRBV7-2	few	TGTGCCAGCAGCTTACTAGCGGGGGTGAACGAGCAGTACTTC	CASSLLAGVNEQYF
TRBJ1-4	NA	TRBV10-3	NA	TGTGCCATCCGGAGTGCAACTAATGAAAAACTGTTTTTT	CAIRSATNEKLFF
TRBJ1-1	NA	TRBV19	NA	TGTGCCAGTACTACGAGACCGGGACAAAATGAAGCTTTCTTT	CASTTRPGQNEAFF
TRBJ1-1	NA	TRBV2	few	TGTGCCAGCACCCCGCGCCTGGAAGCTTTCTTT	CASTPRLEAFF
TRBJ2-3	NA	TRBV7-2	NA	TGTGCCAGCAGCTTAATTCCGGGCACAGATACGCAGTATTTT	CASSLIPGTDTQYF
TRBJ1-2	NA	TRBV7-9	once	TGTGCCAGCAGGTCGGACAGATCTAACTATGGCTACACCTTC	CASRSDRSNYGYTF
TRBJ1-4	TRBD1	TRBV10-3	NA	TGTGCCATCAGTCCCGACCCGGGACAGGTTAATGAAAAACTGTTTTTT	CAISPDPGQVNEKLFF
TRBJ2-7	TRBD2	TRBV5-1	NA	TGCGCCAGCAGCCCCCGACTAGCGGGGGACGAGCAGTACTTC	CASSPRLAGDEQYF
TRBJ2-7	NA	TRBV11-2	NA	TGTGCCAGCAGCCGTACTTTAACCGGAGGAGGGACTTTGGGCTACGAGCAGTACTTC	CASSRTLTGGGTLGYEQYF
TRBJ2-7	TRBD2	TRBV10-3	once	TGTGCCATCAGCGCGTACGGGGGGGCCTCCTACGAGCAGTACTTC	CAISAYGGASYEQYF
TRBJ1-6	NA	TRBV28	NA	TGTGCCAGCAGTTTAGAAGCAGGTTCTAATTCACCCCTCCACTTT	CASSLEAGSNSPLHF
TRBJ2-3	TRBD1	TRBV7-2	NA	TGTGCCAGCAGCTCCCCGGAGGACAGGGGGCTTGAAGATACGCAGTATTTT	CASSSPEDRGLEDTQYF
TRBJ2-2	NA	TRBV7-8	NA	TGTGCCAGCAGCTTCAGGGTCACCGGGGAGCTGTTTTTT	CASSFRVTGELFF
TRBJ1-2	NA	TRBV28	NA	TGTGCCAGCACCTTCTTAGGGGGGGACATGTACAGCTATGGCTACACCTTC	CASTFLGGDMYSYGYTF
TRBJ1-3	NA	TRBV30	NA	TGTGCCTGGGCAGGGTATGGAAACACCATATATTTT	CAWAGYGNTIYF